This T cell receptor beta chain was retrieved from a study of T cell responses to AZD1222 COVID-19 vaccine (dated by TCRdb to about 2021). Regarding the complete study: TCR sequencing was performed for 230 to 250 trial participants, of whom around 200 were given two doses of AZD1222 and around 25 were given two doses of MenACWY control vaccine. Trial participants were enrolled by age into subgroups of 18-55, 56-69 and 70-plus years, and 148, 28 and 57 TCR-sequenced participants, respectively, were included in these subgroups. The study at large found these results: The vaccine-associated CD4 TCRs covered the entire spike protein, and the dominant responses fell in regions 160-218 and 743-854. Conclusions about previously exposed vaccinees are limited because only five to seven AZD1222 recipients were SARS-CoV-2 seropositive at baseline. Epitopes outside the regions mutated in the B.1.351 and B.1.1.7 variants were reportedly recognized by nearly half of the unique spike-specific TCRs. Participants were mostly white British, with more females than males. The authors suggested clonal diversity may have been underestimated. After two AZD1222 doses, both the breadth and the depth of spike-specific TCRs were significantly higher than at day 0 and than in MenACWY recipients. Because no day 14 peak-response samples were available, the repertoires could be characterized only after the peak T cell response. The 56-69-year group was small, and its depth increase did not reach significance, likely because of low power.

CDR3 length: 16 amino acids, cysteine to phenylalanine. The CDR3 DNA has 48 bases and is translated from base 1. For CDR1 and CDR2, the germline V gene (reference sequence) lists SGHNT and YYREEE. V and J are truncated by 2 bases and 0 bases respectively, leaving an intervening sequence of 14 bases. With respect to this clone: Its antigen has not been determined. Base qualities are not at hand, and no much larger clone is one base apart.

The sample's time point, from its label and the paper: about 28 days (+/-7) after the second vaccine dose. The treatment or condition label corresponds to: meningococcal conjugate vaccine given as trial control. Vaccinee samples were obtained from the UK trials COV001 and COV002, which included a single-blind randomized controlled phase 2/3 trial of AZD1222 (ChAdOx1 nCoV-19) in healthy adults. For TCRbeta chain sequencing, PBMC samples from trial participants were taken at day 0 and at day 28 after the second dose. The CDR3 regions of human TCRbeta chains were analyzed by immunosequencing. As for the original processing: Repertoire TCRs were checked for matches against a reference library of SARS-CoV-2-specific TCRs that had been generated using the MIRA antigen-specificity platform. Breadth meant the fraction of unique TCRs that were SARS-CoV-2-associated, whereas depth meant the fraction of total T cells that were SARS-CoV-2-associated. Using the MIRA data, every spike-specific TCR was mapped to the spike region that the TCR reacted to and assigned to either a CD4 or a CD8 class. Log10-transformed breadth and depth values were compared by one-way ANOVA with Sidak's multiple comparisons tests. The source is immuneACCESS, and TCRdb retained only in-frame sequences with V and J called. Part of the clones is not carried over; for the studies checked, unresolved V genes explain less than half of this, and the remainder is unexplained. The V and J calls and clone size come from that table; D and trimming were worked out from the DNA. The sample table shows more than 95,000 clones, and around nine tenths are seen once. 3% to 3.5% of the sample is in the top ten clones.

Specimen: peripheral blood, collected 28 days after the second dose of the MenACWY control vaccine. This TCR was sampled from an adult who received the MenACWY meningococcal vaccine as a control. Recombination linked TRBV5-4 to TRBJ1-1; the D gene remains uncertain. The bases are TGTGCCAGCAGCTTATTCGCGCGGCAGATGAACACTGAAGCTTTCTTT. Its protein product is CASSLFARQMNTEAFF. Reference TRBV5-4 and TRBJ1-1 proteins supply the regions before and after the CDR3; the full variable domain is: ETGVTQSPTHLIKTRGQQVTLRCSSQSGHNTVSWYQQALGQGPQFIFQYYREEENGRGNFPPRFSGLQFPNYSSELNVNALELDDSALYLCASSLFARQMNTEAFFGQGTRLTVV.